The rows below give T cell receptor beta chains drawn from one sample of a study of blood T cell repertoires in COVID-19. Repertoires were generated with immunoSEQ multiplex PCR, while TCRdb's copy carries only in-frame clones and drops some. Of around 100,000 clones listed, about 89% are singletons. Sequencing input: peripheral blood. Every receptor here comes from a man aged 45-65 years with acute or convalescent COVID-19. The CDR3 runs from the conserved cysteine through the conserved F or W. D genes are given only for firm matches. Expanded clones get a size class; other rows say once, few or many, or leave the size out.

TRBD1	once	TRBV4-1	15	TRBJ1-2	CASSPGQGLDYGYTF	TGCGCCAGCAGCCCGGGACAGGGGCTGGACTATGGCTACACCTTC
NA	NA	TRBV7-9	16	TRBJ1-6	CASSHRESSYNSPLHF	TGTGCCAGCAGCCACAGGGAGAGCTCCTATAATTCACCCCTCCACTTT
NA	NA	TRBV11-2	15	TRBJ2-7	CASSFNRDGSYEQYF	TGTGCCAGCAGCTTCAACAGGGACGGATCCTACGAGCAGTACTTC
TRBD1	NA	TRBV19	14	TRBJ1-3	CASSITGAGNTIYF	TGTGCCAGTAGTATAACAGGGGCCGGAAACACCATATATTTT
NA	once	TRBV5-4	15	TRBJ2-1	CASSLAILAGNEQFF	TGTGCCAGCAGCTTGGCTATACTAGCTGGCAATGAGCAGTTCTTC
TRBD1	NA	TRBV10-3	16	TRBJ2-5	CAISESGQGAAETQYF	TGTGCCATCAGTGAGTCGGGACAGGGGGCGGCGGAGACCCAGTACTTC
TRBD2	NA	TRBV7-2	15	TRBJ2-5	CASSLTSGDPRDQYF	TGTGCCAGCAGCTTAACTAGCGGGGACCCCAGGGACCAGTACTTC
TRBD1	NA	TRBV19	13	TRBJ1-2	CASRPGQGYGYTF	TGTGCCAGTAGGCCGGGACAGGGTTATGGCTACACCTTC
NA	NA	TRBV7-9	15	TRBJ1-1	CASSLGGVMNTEAFF	TGTGCCAGCAGCTTAGGGGGGGTGATGAACACTGAAGCTTTCTTT
TRBD2	NA	TRBV5-1	15	TRBJ2-3	CASQAGTSGTDTQYF	TGCGCCAGTCAGGCGGGAACTAGCGGCACAGATACGCAGTATTTT
NA	NA	TRBV11-3	13	TRBJ1-1	CASSSLRGFTAFF	TGTGCCAGCAGCTCCCTCCGTGGCTTCACAGCTTTCTTT
NA	NA	TRBV7-2	16	TRBJ2-1	CASSLASQGVFNEQFF	TGTGCCAGCAGCTTAGCGTCGCAGGGCGTTTTCAATGAGCAGTTCTTC
NA	NA	TRBV3-1/TRBV3-2	17	TRBJ1-6	CASSQDRWSSYNSPLHF	TGTGCCAGCAGCCAAGATCGATGGAGCTCCTATAATTCACCCCTCCACTTT
NA	NA	TRBV4-1	14	TRBJ1-1	CASSVGRGNTEAFF	TGCGCCAGCAGCGTCGGAAGGGGGAACACTGAAGCTTTCTTT
NA	NA	TRBV19	16	TRBJ2-7	CASSPAWARSSYEQYF	TGTGCCAGTAGTCCCGCATGGGCCCGAAGCTCCTACGAGCAGTACTTC
TRBD1	NA	TRBV3-1/TRBV3-2	14	TRBJ1-1	CASSMGQAGTEAFF	TGTGCCAGCAGCATGGGACAGGCGGGCACTGAAGCTTTCTTT
TRBD1	NA	TRBV27	13	TRBJ2-7	CASSGDRGSEQYF	TGTGCCAGCAGTGGGGACAGGGGAAGCGAGCAGTACTTC
TRBD1	NA	TRBV5-5	15	TRBJ1-2	CASSLSSGGGYGYTF	TGTGCCAGCAGCTTGAGCTCAGGGGGTGGGTATGGCTACACCTTC
NA	NA	TRBV6-5	14	TRBJ2-2	CASSSKGGAGELFF	TGTGCCAGCAGTTCAAAGGGGGGGGCCGGGGAGCTGTTTTTT
NA	NA	TRBV12-3/TRBV12-4	13	TRBJ1-2	CASSQGHFDGYTF	TGTGCCAGCAGTCAGGGACATTTTGATGGCTACACCTTC
NA	NA	TRBV7-9	14	TRBJ1-5	CASSLGTANQPQHF	TGTGCCAGCAGCTTAGGAACAGCCAATCAGCCCCAGCATTTT
NA	NA	TRBV20-1	10	TRBJ1-1	CSASSTQAFF	TGCAGTGCTAGTTCCACCCAGGCTTTCTTT
TRBD1	NA	TRBV6-5	16	TRBJ2-5	CASSYWTGAGEETQYF	TGTGCCAGCAGTTACTGGACAGGGGCGGGGGAAGAGACCCAGTACTTC
NA	once	TRBV6-2/TRBV6-3	15	TRBJ1-4	CASSYSGSSGEKLFF	TGTGCCAGCAGTTACTCCGGATCGTCGGGTGAAAAACTGTTTTTT